Following are 29 T cell receptor beta chains from one sample sequenced in a study of blood T cell repertoires in COVID-19. The data were produced by immunoSEQ multiplex PCR, yet TCRdb's version contains in-frame clones alone and is incomplete. Of about 220,000 clones detected, roughly 80% appear once; the ten largest clones hold approximately 6.6%. Sequenced sample: peripheral blood. Every receptor here comes from a woman aged 70 to 79 with acute or convalescent COVID-19.

The chain employs TRBV7-2 and TRBJ1-2; D not resolved. V lost 4 bases and J lost 6, with 12 bases in between. This CDR3 contains 13 residues. Germline V lookup: CDR1 SGHTA, CDR2 FQGNSA. Written as DNA, the CDR3 is TGTGCCAGCAGCTCTTACAGTGAAAATGGCTACACCTTC. Amino acids: CASSSYSENGYTF.

V and J are TRBV3-1 (or the pseudogene TRBV3-2) and TRBJ2-2; tentatively, D is TRBD2 (5 bases). V was shortened by 4 bases and J by 0 bases, with 12 bases between the two germline ends. The V gene's germline CDR1 is LGHDT and CDR2 YNNKEL (reference sequence). The length of the CDR3 is 16 residues. The CDR3 is CASSLTSGTNTGELFF. CDR3 in DNA: TGTGCCAGCAGCCTTACCTCCGGGACGAACACCGGGGAGCTGTTTTTT.

The genes are TRBV19 and TRBJ1-1, with D maybe TRBD1 (5 bases). From germline, CDR1 is LNHDA and CDR2 SQIVND (reference sequence). CDR3 length: 14 residues. V lost 6 bases to trimming and J lost 2 bases, with 13 bases between them. For the CDR3, the DNA is TGTGCCAGTAGAGGGCAGGGAACCAACACTGAAGCTTTCTTT. This gives the protein CASRGQGTNTEAFF. Together with reference TRBV19 and TRBJ1-1, the CDR3 gives the full variable domain: DGGITQSPKYLFRKEGQNVTLSCEQNLNHDAMYWYRQDPGQGLRLIYYSQIVNDFQKGDIAEGYSVSREKKESFPLTVTSAQKNPTAFYLCASRGQGTNTEAFFGQGTRLTVV.

This chain joins TRBV19 and TRBJ2-7; 9 nucleotides line up with TRBD1. Germline V gives CDR1 LNHDA, CDR2 SQIVND (reference sequence). The CDR3 sequence is 15 residues long. Germline trimming cut 3 bases from V and 3 bases from J; bases unmatched to any gene: 6. The CDR3 bases are TGTGCCAGTAGTATTCTTTTGGGACAGGGCTACGAGCAGTACTTC. This gives the protein CASSILLGQGYEQYF.

This clone was found a few times. This rearrangement joins TRBV19 to TRBJ2-7, with D perhaps TRBD2 (5 bases). Germline-derived CDR1 and CDR2 are LNHDA and SQIVND (reference sequence). The CDR3 spans 12 residues. Trimming cost V 8 bases and J 7 bases, with 15 bases left between them. The CDR3: CASGRGSGEQYF. DNA of the CDR3: TGTGCCAGTGGGCGTGGGTCGGGGGAGCAGTACTTC.

The chain employs TRBV6-5 and TRBJ1-1; D may be TRBD1 (6 bases). The germline V gene has CDR1 MNHEY and CDR2 SVGAGI. The CDR3 has 13 residues. V was trimmed by 7 bases and J by 2 bases, leaving 11 bases between them. The CDR3 protein is CASTWTANTEAFF. The CDR3 nucleotides read TGTGCCAGCACATGGACAGCTAACACTGAAGCTTTCTTT.

This clone has just a few counts. The chain is built from TRBV6-1 and TRBJ2-7; D perhaps matches TRBD1 (6 bases). V was trimmed by 2 bases and J by 4 bases, leaving 15 bases between them. This CDR3 is 15 amino acids long. Germline V gene lookup returns CDR1 MNHNS and CDR2 SASEGT. CDR3 sequence (DNA): TGTGCCAGCAGTGAAAGGCAGGGGACCTTTTACGAGCAGTACGTC. Its protein product is CASSERQGTFYEQYV.

The rearrangement uses TRBV6-6 and TRBJ2-7, with 9 positions matching TRBD2. This CDR3 is 14 amino acids long. J gave up 2 bases and V 8 bases, and 7 bases lay outside the gene matches. In germline, CDR1 is MNHNY, CDR2 SVGAGI (reference sequence). In DNA form, the CDR3 reads TGTGCCAGCCGGATAGCGGGGGACCCCTACGAGCAGTACTTC. Protein product: CASRIAGDPYEQYF.

The gene calls are TRBV6-5 and TRBJ2-7; D remains unclear. V was cut by 5 bases and J by 0 bases, with 11 bases left in between. The CDR3 is made up of 14 amino acids. Germline assignment: CDR1 MNHEY and CDR2 SVGAGI. The CDR3 nucleotides are TGTGCCAGCAGTCCCCTTTGGAGCTCCTACGAGCAGTACTTC. Translating gives CASSPLWSSYEQYF.

The rearrangement links TRBV30 to TRBJ2-3, with a tentative D call TRBD2 (6 bases). The CDR3 is 14 residues long. V was shortened by 2 bases and J by 3 bases, with 12 bases between the two germline ends. Germline V CDR1 and CDR2: GTSNPN, SVGIG (reference sequence). The CDR3 here is CAWSLTSRTDTQYF. CDR3 nucleotides: TGTGCCTGGAGTCTTACTAGCAGAACAGATACGCAGTATTTT.

The rearrangement links TRBV5-1 to TRBJ2-2; 8 bases agree with TRBD1. CDR1 and CDR2 (germline): SGHRS, YFSETQ. There are 15 residues in the CDR3. J lost 5 bases, V lost 4 bases, and 7 bases had no gene match. Here the CDR3 reads CASSPGQGRTGELFF. CDR3 nucleotide sequence: TGCGCCAGCAGCCCCGGACAGGGAAGGACCGGGGAGCTGTTTTTT.

This clone was observed a single time. The chain is built from TRBV19 and TRBJ2-5; D is perhaps TRBD1 (6 bases). CDR1 is LNHDA and CDR2 is SQIVND in the germline V gene (reference sequence). The CDR3 has 14 amino acids. V lost 3 bases and J 1 base, leaving 9 bases between the germline ends. The CDR3 reads CASSMDRRQETQYF. DNA for the CDR3: TGTGCCAGTAGTATGGACAGACGCCAAGAGACCCAGTACTTC.

The genes are TRBV11-3 and TRBJ2-1, with D perhaps TRBD1 (6 bases). The V gene's germline CDR1 is SGHNT and CDR2 YENEEA. The ends were cut back, 1 base at V and 8 bases at J, with 15 bases in the middle. This CDR3 region has 15 residues. For the CDR3, the DNA is TGTGCCAGCAGCTTAGGTCGGACAGCAAGCGATGAGCAGTTCTTC. This sequence encodes CASSLGRTASDEQFF.

The gene calls are TRBV2 and TRBJ1-5; TRBD1 might be the D (5 bases). Germline CDR1 is SNHLY and CDR2 is FYNNEI. Trimming cost V 7 bases and J 2 bases, with 12 bases left between them. CDR3 length equals 14 residues. CDR3 protein: CASTYQGGNQPQHF. As DNA, the CDR3 is TGTGCCAGCACTTATCAGGGTGGCAATCAGCCCCAGCATTTT.

This clone appeared a single time. This sequence joins TRBV5-1 and TRBJ2-2; a weak D match, TRBD2 (6 bases). The ends were cut back, 3 bases at V and 4 bases at J, with 13 bases in the middle. The V gene's germline CDR1 is SGHRS and CDR2 YFSETQ. The CDR3 loop spans 15 amino acids. The CDR3 loop is CASSWGGEVTGELFF. DNA of the CDR3: TGCGCCAGCAGCTGGGGCGGGGAAGTCACCGGGGAGCTGTTTTTT.

This chain uses TRBV3-1 (or the pseudogene TRBV3-2) with TRBJ1-1; TRBD1 might be the D (5 bases). The CDR3 covers 15 residues. V lost 3 bases, J lost 14 bases, and 25 bases lay in between. Germline V gives CDR1 LGHDT, CDR2 YNNKEL (reference sequence). CDR3 loop: CASSQFNSGRTIAFF. The CDR3 coding sequence is TGTGCCAGCAGCCAGTTCAATTCGGGACGGACTATTGCATTCTTT.

The CDR3, as DNA: TGTGCCAGCAGCCAAAGGAGCGGGGGGGCGACAGATACGCAGTATTTT. It is translated as CASSQRSGGATDTQYF. The gene calls are TRBV4-2 and TRBJ2-3; 10 nucleotides match TRBD2. V was clipped by 2 bases and J by 3 bases; unmatched bases: 5. Germline values: CDR1 LGHNA, CDR2 YNFKEQ. The CDR3 is made up of 16 amino acids.

The chain employs TRBV27 and TRBJ2-7, with TRBD1 matching 7 bases. With V trimmed by 3 bases and J by 1 base, 12 bases remained unmatched. CDR1 is MNHEY, CDR2 SMNVEV, per germline (reference sequence). The CDR3 is made up of 17 amino acids. The CDR3 is CASSLTFPGTVSYEQYF. For the CDR3, the DNA is TGTGCCAGCAGTTTGACTTTCCCCGGGACAGTTTCCTACGAGCAGTACTTC.

The V call is TRBV19, the J call TRBJ2-3, with D maybe TRBD2 (6 bases). Germline loops: CDR1 LNHDA, CDR2 SQIVND (reference sequence). The V and J ends lost 5 bases and 1 base respectively, with 13 bases between them. CDR3 length: 15 amino acids. As DNA, the CDR3 is TGTGCCAGTAGTCCTCGCGGGGCCCGCACAGATACGCAGTATTTT. Translated, it gives CASSPRGARTDTQYF.

This clone was recorded once. The chain combines TRBV15 with TRBJ2-5, with D perhaps TRBD2 (6 bases). Trimming stripped 8 bases from V and 5 bases from J, with 18 bases between. CDR1 is LNHNV and CDR2 is YYDKDF in the germline V gene (reference sequence). There are 14 residues in the CDR3. The CDR3 reads CATAPGGSEETQYF. For the CDR3, the DNA is TGTGCCACCGCCCCCGGGGGTTCGGAGGAGACCCAGTACTTC.

This chain joins TRBV5-1 and TRBJ2-1, with D unresolved. The CDR3 is 15 residues long. V lost 4 bases and J 0 bases, leaving 11 bases between the germline ends. Per germline, CDR1 SGHRS and CDR2 YFSETQ. The CDR3 sequence: CASSVAGSSYNEQFF. The CDR3 DNA reads TGCGCCAGCAGCGTGGCCGGTAGCTCCTACAATGAGCAGTTCTTC.

J is TRBJ1-1 and V is TRBV29-1; TRBD1 agrees at 7 bases. Trimming cost V 7 bases and J 1 base; bases outside gene matches: 6. Looked up from germline, CDR1 is SQVTM and CDR2 is ANQGSEA. The CDR3 has 13 residues. CDR3 nucleotide sequence: TGCAGCGGACAGACAGGGAAGAACACTGAAGCTTTCTTT. It yields the protein CSGQTGKNTEAFF.

CDR3 amino acids: CASSRIAGASYNEQFF. The CDR3 DNA reads TGTGCCAGCAGTCGGATAGCGGGGGCGTCCTACAATGAGCAGTTCTTC. This chain uses TRBV6-2 or TRBV6-3 with TRBJ2-1; 9 positions match TRBD2. Unmatched junction bases numbered 6, after V lost 5 bases and J lost 1 base. The CDR3 loop spans 16 amino acids. Looked up from germline, CDR1 is MNHEY and CDR2 is SVGEGT.

V is TRBV7-9 and J is TRBJ2-5, with D unclear. The CDR3 sequence is 15 residues long. Deletions cut 5 bases from V and 4 bases from J, with 17 bases between. Germline CDR1 is SEHNR and CDR2 is FQNEAQ (reference sequence). CDR3 loop: CASSRPGLIRETQYF. The CDR3 DNA reads TGTGCCAGCAGCCGCCCGGGTTTAATCCGAGAGACCCAGTACTTC.

This rearrangement joins TRBV7-2 to TRBJ2-2, with 7 bases matching TRBD1. The CDR3 sequence is 14 residues long. The trim removed 6 bases at V and 6 bases at J, leaving 7 bases unmatched. Germline assignment: CDR1 SGHTA and CDR2 FQGNSA. Here the CDR3 DNA reads TGTGCCAGCAGTCTAACAGGGGTATCCGGGGAGCTGTTTTTT. Its translation is CASSLTGVSGELFF.

The chain recombines TRBV25-1 with TRBJ1-2; a possible D gene is TRBD1 (5 bases). The CDR3 has 12 residues. Trimming shortened V by 3 bases and J by 5 bases, and 7 bases separated the two germline ends. Germline-derived CDR1 and CDR2 are MGHDK and SYGVNS. CDR3 sequence reads: CASSDPGYGYTF. CDR3 bases: TGTGCCAGCAGTGACCCAGGGTATGGCTACACCTTC.

CDR3 amino acids: CASSARLAGGGKDTGELFF. The CDR3, as DNA: TGTGCCAGCAGCGCGCGACTAGCGGGGGGAGGCAAGGACACCGGGGAGCTGTTTTTT. J is TRBJ2-2 and V is TRBV11-2; 13 nucleotides align to TRBD2. Looked up from germline, CDR1 is SGHAT and CDR2 is FQNNGV. The CDR3 has 19 amino acids. The ends lost 5 bases at V and 3 bases at J; junction bases unmatched: 12.

This clone has just a few counts. The chain uses TRBV7-3 and TRBJ2-3; possible D gene TRBD2, 5 bases. V was clipped by 2 bases and J by 1 base, with 16 bases between them. The CDR3 is 17 amino acids. Germline V gene data show CDR1 as SGHTA and CDR2 as FQGTGA. In DNA, the CDR3 is TGTGCCAGCAGCTTATCCGGTCGCGGGCGGCGCACAGATACGCAGTATTTT. It encodes CASSLSGRGRRTDTQYF.

V is TRBV2 and J is TRBJ2-6; D call uncertain. There are 14 residues in the CDR3. Germline-derived CDR1 and CDR2 are SNHLY and FYNNEI. V lost 7 bases and J lost 2, with 9 bases in between. CDR3 sequence (DNA): TGTGCCAGCACAACTGCCGCTGGGGCCAACGTCCTGACTTTC. This codes for CASTTAAGANVLTF.